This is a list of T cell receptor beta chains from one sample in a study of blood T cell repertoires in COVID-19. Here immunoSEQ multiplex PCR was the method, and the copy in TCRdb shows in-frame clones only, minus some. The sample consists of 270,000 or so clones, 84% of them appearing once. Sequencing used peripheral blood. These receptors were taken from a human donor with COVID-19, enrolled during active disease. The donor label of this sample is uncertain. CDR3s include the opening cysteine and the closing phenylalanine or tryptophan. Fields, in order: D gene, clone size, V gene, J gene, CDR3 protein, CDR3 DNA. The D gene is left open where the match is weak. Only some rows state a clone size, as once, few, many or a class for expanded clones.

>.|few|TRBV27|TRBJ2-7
CASSLRGYEQYF
TGTGCCAGCAGTTTAAGAGGCTACGAGCAGTACTTC
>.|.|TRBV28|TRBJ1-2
CASRPRGTRRNYGYTF
TGTGCCAGCAGACCCCGGGGGACTCGTCGAAACTATGGCTACACCTTC
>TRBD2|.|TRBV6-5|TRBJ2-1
CASGLLAIQGDEQFF
TGTGCCAGCGGCTTACTAGCGATCCAAGGCGATGAGCAGTTCTTC
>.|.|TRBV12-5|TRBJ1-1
CASGGRGNTEAFF
TGTGCTAGTGGAGGCAGAGGGAACACTGAAGCTTTCTTT
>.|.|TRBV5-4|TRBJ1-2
CASSVTGRVDGYTF
TGTGCCAGCAGCGTTACAGGGCGCGTTGATGGCTACACCTTC
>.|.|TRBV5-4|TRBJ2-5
CASRSRTAIQETQYF
TGTGCCAGCAGATCCAGGACAGCAATCCAAGAGACCCAGTACTTC
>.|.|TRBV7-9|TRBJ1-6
CASSLGGPSHSPLHF
TGTGCCAGCAGCTTGGGAGGGCCGTCCCATTCACCCCTCCACTTT
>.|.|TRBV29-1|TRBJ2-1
CSVEGARDRGSYNEQFF
TGCAGCGTTGAAGGGGCCAGGGATCGAGGCTCCTACAATGAGCAGTTCTTC
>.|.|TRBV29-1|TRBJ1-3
CSVEGTTGNTIYF
TGCAGCGTTGAGGGGACAACTGGAAACACCATATATTTT
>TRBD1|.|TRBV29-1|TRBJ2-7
CSVLVRGPYEQYF
TGCAGCGTTCTGGTCAGGGGGCCCTACGAGCAGTACTTC
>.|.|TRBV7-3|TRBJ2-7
CASSFLSYEQYF
TGTGCCAGCAGCTTTCTCTCCTACGAGCAGTACTTC
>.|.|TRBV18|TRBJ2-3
CASSPLRGTDTQYF
TGTGCCAGCTCACCACTTCGTGGCACAGATACGCAGTATTTT
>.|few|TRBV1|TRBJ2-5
CTSSQDSLAGEKETQYF
TGCACCAGCAGCCAAGATTCGCTAGCGGGAGAGAAAGAGACCCAGTACTTC
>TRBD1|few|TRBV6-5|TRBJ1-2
CASRQQGAHINGYTF
TGTGCCAGCAGGCAACAGGGGGCGCATATCAATGGCTACACCTTC